These 11 T cell receptor beta chains came from one sample sequenced in a study of T cells in women clearing cervical HPV infection. Method: immunoSEQ multiplex PCR; TCRdb's copy keeps in-frame clones and lacks some. The sample totals about 30,000 clones. The sample comprised blood buffy coat. These TCRs come from a woman between 18 and 70 years old with a cervical HPV16 infection that either progressed to CIN3+ or cleared (not recorded which).

Concerning this clone itself: The missing CDR3 end, 3 residues past where the read stops, is filled in from the germline J gene. The V gene is TRBV5-1, the J gene TRBJ2-1; 7 bases map to TRBD2. CDR3 length equals 15 residues. Looked up from germline, CDR1 is SGHRS and CDR2 is YFSETQ. Trimming at V came to 0 bases and at J to 2 bases, leaving 2 bases not matched to a gene. The covered CDR3 bases are TGCGCCAGCAGCTTGGATCTAGCGGCCTACAATGAG. Translated, it gives CASSLDLAAYNE. The whole CDR3 sequence reads CASSLDLAAYNEQFF.

A word on this clone: Coverage ceases 3 residues before the CDR3 finishes, and the germline J gene fills in the end. The chain combines TRBV19 with TRBJ1-1; D is unresolved. This CDR3 spans 15 amino acids. Germline CDR1 reads LNHDA; CDR2 reads SQIVND (reference sequence). The CDR3 region is CASSSVAGLTYEAFF. The CDR3 DNA, read in part, is TGTGCCAGTAGTTCAGTCGCAGGTTTGACCTACGAG.

A remark on this clone: The read gets to within 3 residues of the CDR3 end, and the germline J gene fills in the rest. The chain links TRBV2 to TRBJ1-6; TRBD1 matches at 7 bases. The CDR3 is made up of 14 amino acids. Germline assignment: CDR1 SNHLY and CDR2 FYNNEI. V trimming: 6 bases; J trimming: 7 bases; junction bases outside the gene matches: 6. CDR3 bases read: TGTGCCAGCAGCGCACCGGGACAGAATTCACCC. Encoded protein: CASSAPGQNSP. The full CDR3 is CASSAPGQNSPLHF.

To note about this clone: Mismatch with germline at one junction end may stem from a read error. The CDR3 end is not reached by the read, which stops 3 residues before it; the germline J gene fills it in. This CDR3 is also generated by other DNA sequences in the sample. The chain couples TRBV7-2 to TRBJ1-3; 7 bases are shared with TRBD1. This CDR3 is built from 15 residues. Germline V CDR1 and CDR2: SGHTA, FQGNSA. The CDR3 protein is CASSLGVQGRNTIYF. The sequenced part of the CDR3 DNA is TGTGCCAGCAGCTTGGGTGTACAGGGGAGAAACACA.

Comment on this clone: At one end the junction does not follow the germline gene, possibly because of a read error. The sequence runs out 3 residues before the end of the CDR3; the remainder is reconstructed from the germline J gene. V is TRBV20-1 and J is TRBJ2-1; 13 bases are a match to TRBD2. Per the germline V gene, CDR1 is DFQATT and CDR2 is SNEGSKA (reference sequence). This CDR3 contains 16 residues. The chain's CDR3 is CSAREGLAGNLNEQFF. CDR3 DNA (partial): TGCAGTGCGAGAGAGGGACTAGCGGGAAATCTCAATGAG.

As regards this clone: Read sequence stops 3 residues before the CDR3 end, and the germline J gene provides the missing end. The rearrangement uses TRBV24-1 and TRBJ2-3; TRBD1 agrees at 8 bases. The CDR3 length is 15 residues. Germline lookup yields CDR1 KGHDR and CDR2 SFDVKD. The V gene end was trimmed by 3 bases and the J gene end by 2 bases; junction bases not matched to a gene: 3. CDR3 amino acids: CATSDRTGNTDTQYF. The CDR3 bases that were read are TGTGCCACCAGTGATCGGACAGGGAACACAGATACG.

Points on this clone: The read terminates 3 residues before the CDR3 end, so the remaining end is supplied by the germline J gene. This chain links TRBV18 with TRBJ1-2, with D unresolved. The length of the CDR3 is 18 residues. The V gene's germline CDR1 is KGHSH and CDR2 LQKENI. The CDR3 sequence is CASSPPLLAALAKNIYTF. The part of the CDR3 DNA that was read is TGTGCCAGCTCACCTCCTCTACTAGCGGCCTTAGCCAAAAACATC.

In regard to this clone: Read data end 3 residues before the CDR3 end; the end is taken from the germline J gene. The rearrangement uses TRBV5-1 and TRBJ2-2, with a possible D match to TRBD1 (5 bases). CDR1 and CDR2 (germline): SGHRS, YFSETQ. Trimming left V 4 bases short and J 6 bases short, with 16 bases between. The CDR3 has 15 amino acids. This chain's CDR3 is CASSRAGSGAGELFF. The covered CDR3 bases are TGCGCCAGCAGCAGGGCAGGGTCGGGTGCCGGGGAG.

As to this clone: The read terminates 3 residues ahead of where the CDR3 ends, so the germline J gene completes it. J is TRBJ1-2 and V is TRBV5-4; TRBD1 might be the D (5 bases). The CDR3 loop spans 15 amino acids. Trimming pared 4 bases from V and 6 bases from J, leaving 19 bases between. The germline V gene encodes CDR1 SGHNT and CDR2 YYREEE (reference sequence). The CDR3 region is CASSPVFGGIDGYTF. The sequenced CDR3 bases are TGTGCCAGCAGCCCCGTGTTCGGGGGGATAGATGGC. Complete variable domain (other parts from reference TRBV5-4 and TRBJ1-2): ETGVTQSPTHLIKTRGQQVTLRCSSQSGHNTVSWYQQALGQGPQFIFQYYREEENGRGNFPPRFSGLQFPNYSSELNVNALELDDSALYLCASSPVFGGIDGYTFGSGTRLTVV.

Worth noting for this clone: The read gets to within 3 residues of the CDR3 end, and the germline J gene fills in the rest. The chain recombines TRBV19 with TRBJ1-2, with D uncertain. The CDR3 has 15 amino acids. Germline V gene lookup returns CDR1 LNHDA and CDR2 SQIVND (reference sequence). This CDR3 reads CASSSVAGLTYDYTF. The sequenced CDR3 bases are TGTGCCAGTAGTTCAGTCGCAGGTTTGACCTACGAC.

The DNA read from the CDR3 is TGCAGTGCTAGAGATCCCTTTCACAATGAG. Protein: CSARDPFHNE. The entire CDR3 protein is CSARDPFHNEQFF. The chain couples TRBV20-1 to TRBJ2-1; no firm D call. Sequencing ends 3 residues short of the CDR3 end; the germline J gene provides the rest. V lost 0 bases, J lost 5 bases, and 8 bases lay in between. The CDR3 loop spans 13 amino acids. Germline V gene lookup returns CDR1 DFQATT and CDR2 SNEGSKA (reference sequence).